The 21 T cell receptor beta chains below were found in one sample sequenced in a study of Ad26.COV2.S vaccination and SARS-CoV-2 variants (TCRdb year 2021). The library was generated by the immunoSEQ multiplex PCR assay. TCRdb took this table from immuneACCESS and kept in-frame rearrangements with V and J called. Such tables lack part of the clones; where checked against another copy, unresolved V genes explain under half of the gap, and the rest is unexplained. Present in this sample are roughly 380,000 clones, 90% to 95% of which were seen just once. The top ten clones comprise 3.9% of the sample. Taken with the paper, the label for time point translates to: individuals recovered from natural SARS-CoV-2 infection. The sequences come from peripheral blood, collected after recovery from COVID-19. Receptors originate from a human donor who had recovered from COVID-19.

The V gene is TRBV5-8, the J gene TRBJ2-4; 10 positions match TRBD1. There are 14 residues in the CDR3. Germline V CDR1 and CDR2: SGHTS, YDEGEE. V gave up 4 bases and J gave up 7 bases; unmatched junction bases: 5. CDR3 in DNA: TGTGCCAGCAGCCCGGGACAGGGGAGGAACATTCAGTACTTC. Translation: CASSPGQGRNIQYF.

The sample holds one count of this clone. The chain has TRBV4-3 and TRBJ2-7; 9 nucleotides match TRBD2. Trimming cost V 1 base and J 7 bases; bases outside gene matches: 11. Looked up from germline, CDR1 is LGHNA and CDR2 is YSLEER. CDR3 size: 16 residues. The CDR3 DNA sequence: TGCGCCAGCAGCCAAGCCCTTAGCGGGGGACCGGGGGAGCAGTACTTC. Translated: CASSQALSGGPGEQYF.

The gene calls are TRBV9 and TRBJ2-5, with TRBD2 matching over 7 bases. V was pared by 3 bases and J by 0 bases, with 2 bases of the junction left unmatched. In germline, CDR1 is SGDLS, CDR2 YYNGEE. CDR3 length equals 14 residues. The CDR3 region has the DNA TGTGCCAGCAGCGGTAGCGGGTACCAAGAGACCCAGTACTTC. It codes for CASSGSGYQETQYF.

This clone was seen a handful of times. A read error may explain this, as a much larger clone is one base away. Other DNA variants within this sample encode the same CDR3. This chain links TRBV6-5 with TRBJ1-1; D unresolved. The V end was cut by 0 bases, the J end by 1 base, with 3 bases between. This CDR3 is built from 13 residues. Germline lookup yields CDR1 MNHEY and CDR2 SVGAGI. DNA of the CDR3: TGTGCCAGCAGTTACTCGAGGAACACTGAAGCTTTCTTT. Amino acid sequence: CASSYSRNTEAFF.

This chain uses TRBV12-3 or TRBV12-4 with TRBJ1-2; TRBD1 might be the D (6 bases). V was trimmed by 5 bases and J by 3 bases, leaving 10 bases between them. The CDR3 sequence is 13 residues long. CDR3 coding DNA: TGTGCCAGCAGTGGAGGGGGTGACTATGGCTACACCTTC. Its translation is CASSGGGDYGYTF.

V usage is TRBV9 and J usage is TRBJ1-2; D is undetermined. The V end lost 0 bases, the J end lost 0 bases, and 12 bases lay between the germline ends. CDR3 length: 16 residues. Germline assignment: CDR1 SGDLS and CDR2 YYNGEE. The CDR3, as DNA: TGTGCCAGCAGCGTAGGACATGCCGTTGCTAACTATGGCTACACCTTC. It codes for CASSVGHAVANYGYTF.

This sequence joins TRBV18 and TRBJ2-1; 9 nucleotides agree with TRBD1. Germline-derived CDR1 and CDR2 are KGHSH and LQKENI. CDR3 length: 16 residues. Germline trimming cut 3 bases from V and 2 bases from J; bases unmatched to any gene: 5. The CDR3 DNA sequence: TGTGCCAGCTCACCGGTCCGGGACAGGGCCTACAATGAGCAGTTCTTC. Amino acid sequence: CASSPVRDRAYNEQFF.

The chain links TRBV27 to TRBJ2-2; 10 bases are shared with TRBD2. Germline assignment: CDR1 MNHEY and CDR2 SMNVEV (reference sequence). The CDR3 is made up of 16 amino acids. The J segment lost 5 bases and the V segment lost 10 bases, leaving 13 bases of the junction unmatched. CDR3 sequence: CANPPPSGGWTGELFF. The CDR3 DNA is TGTGCCAACCCTCCCCCTAGCGGGGGCTGGACCGGGGAGCTGTTTTTT.

This chain links TRBV7-2 with TRBJ2-5, with 9 bases that match TRBD2. After removal of 5 bases from V and 4 bases from J, the junction contained 8 bases not matched to a gene. The CDR3 length is 15 residues. The germline V gene has CDR1 SGHTA and CDR2 FQGNSA. CDR3 DNA sequence: TGTGCCAGCAGCCTTGGGACTAGCCGTCGAGAGACCCAGTACTTC. Its translation is CASSLGTSRRETQYF.

V gene TRBV12-3 or TRBV12-4 combines with J gene TRBJ1-2; D remains ambiguous. The CDR3 length is 12 residues. Trimming shortened V by 2 bases and J by 7 bases, and 8 bases separated the two germline ends. DNA for the CDR3: TGTGCCAGCAGTTTAAAACGGGGTGGCTACACCTTC. This codes for CASSLKRGGYTF.

The chain employs TRBV5-1 and TRBJ1-3, with D possibly matching TRBD1 (5 bases). This CDR3 has 12 amino acids. The germline V gene has CDR1 SGHRS and CDR2 YFSETQ. The V end lost 0 bases, the J end lost 8 bases, and 6 bases lay between the germline ends. CDR3 coding DNA: TGCGCCAGCAGCTTGGAAGGGGACACCATATATTTT. The encoded protein is CASSLEGDTIYF.

On this clone itself: The junction and the germline gene differ at one end; a read error may be behind it. This chain uses TRBV5-1 with TRBJ1-2; the D gene is possibly TRBD1 (6 bases). The CDR3 is 15 amino acids. Germline values: CDR1 SGHRS, CDR2 YFSETQ. DNA of the CDR3: TGCGCCAGCAGTTTGGAGGGGGGGCGAAGCTATGGCTACACCTTC. Its translation: CASSLEGGRSYGYTF.

CDR3 DNA sequence: TGTGCCAGTAGTATTATGGGGGGTAACGAGCAGTACTTC. Translating gives CASSIMGGNEQYF. The chain recombines TRBV19 with TRBJ2-7, with D perhaps matching TRBD2 (6 bases). V lost 3 bases and J 5 bases, leaving 11 bases between the germline ends. The germline V gene encodes CDR1 LNHDA and CDR2 SQIVND (reference sequence). The CDR3 loop spans 13 amino acids.

The chain uses TRBV27 and TRBJ1-1; D is unresolved. Germline V lookup: CDR1 MNHEY, CDR2 SMNVEV (reference sequence). V was pared by 3 bases and J by 8 bases, with 13 bases between. The CDR3 is made up of 13 amino acids. CDR3 coding DNA: TGTGCCAGCAGTTTGGGTGGCATAACGGAAGCTTTCTTT. Amino acids: CASSLGGITEAFF.

This chain uses TRBV7-9 with TRBJ1-2; 8 bases map to TRBD1. Germline CDR1 SEHNR, CDR2 FQNEAQ (reference sequence). CDR3 length: 14 amino acids. V lost 5 bases, J lost 7 bases, and 9 bases stayed unmatched. The CDR3 region has the DNA TGTGCCAGCAGCCGGGACAGGCTTGGGGGTGGCTACACCTTC. This encodes CASSRDRLGGGYTF. The full variable domain, completed using reference TRBV7-9 and TRBJ1-2, is DTGVSQNPRHKITKRGQNVTFRCDPISEHNRLYWYRQTLGQGPEFLTYFQNEAQLEKSRLLSDRFSAERPKGSFSTLEIQRTEQGDSAMYLCASSRDRLGGGYTFGSGTRLTVV.

In this sample, this clone turned up a few times. V and J are TRBV5-4 and TRBJ1-4; D unclear. CDR1 and CDR2 from the germline V gene are SGHNT and YYREEE (reference sequence). Between the trimmed V and J ends, which lost 0 bases and 0 bases, there was a span of 9 bases. The CDR3 spans 16 residues. In DNA form, the CDR3 reads TGTGCCAGCAGCTTGGCCGGGCTTGCAACTAATGAAAAACTGTTTTTT. It codes for CASSLAGLATNEKLFF.

This chain uses TRBV7-9 with TRBJ2-2; D gene ambiguous. The CDR3 loop spans 13 amino acids. Trimming removed 2 bases at V and 7 bases at J, with 8 bases between. Germline V gene sequence: CDR1 SEHNR, CDR2 FQNEAQ (reference sequence). Here the CDR3 DNA reads TGTGCCAGCAGCTTAAGCAGCGTCGGGGAGCTGTTTTTT. As protein: CASSLSSVGELFF.

This clone was counted between two and nine times. This chain uses TRBV11-2 with TRBJ2-1; 15 bases match TRBD2. V shed 5 bases and J 7 bases; nucleotides not matched to a gene: 12. The CDR3 is 18 amino acids. Germline V CDR1 and CDR2: SGHAT, FQNNGV. CDR3 protein: CASSTSGTSGGTGNEQFF. The CDR3 nucleotides are TGTGCCAGCAGCACGTCCGGGACTAGCGGGGGGACTGGGAATGAGCAGTTCTTC. Based on the CDR3 plus reference TRBV11-2 and TRBJ2-1, the full variable domain is EAGVAQSPRYKIIEKRQSVAFWCNPISGHATLYWYQQILGQGPKLLIQFQNNGVVDDSQLPKDRFSAERLKGVDSTLKIQPAKLEDSAVYLCASSTSGTSGGTGNEQFFGPGTRLTVL.

This clone was counted between two and nine times. The chain has TRBV7-9 and TRBJ1-1; 9 bases match TRBD1. The CDR3 is 13 residues long. Trimming took 6 bases from V and 4 from J; bases not matched to a gene: 3. Germline CDR1 and CDR2: SEHNR and FQNEAQ (reference sequence). CDR3 amino acids: CASRGQGGTEAFF. The CDR3 bases are TGTGCCAGCAGGGGACAGGGAGGCACTGAAGCTTTCTTT.

The chain uses TRBV2 and TRBJ1-5; no reliable D call. The CDR3 is 14 amino acids. V lost 8 bases and J lost 3, with 14 bases in between. Germline lookup yields CDR1 SNHLY and CDR2 FYNNEI. This chain's CDR3 is CASGSEIPNQPQHF. The DNA for the CDR3 is TGTGCCAGCGGTTCCGAAATTCCCAATCAGCCCCAGCATTTT.

The V call is TRBV25-1, the J call TRBJ2-7; D not resolved. CDR3 length: 11 amino acids. Germline CDR1 and CDR2: MGHDK and SYGVNS. Between the trimmed V and J ends, which lost 7 bases and 4 bases, there was a span of 8 bases. The CDR3 coding sequence is TGTGCCAGCACCTCAGGATACGAGCAGTACTTC. It codes for CASTSGYEQYF.